Following are 3 T cell receptor beta chains from one sample sequenced in a study of tissue T cells after allogeneic stem cell transplantation. This table comes from immunoSEQ multiplex PCR, and its TCRdb copy is limited to in-frame clones, with some not included. The table shows 4,500 to 5,500 clones, with around a third occurring only once. Sample time point: mouse harvest day 14 after allogeneic transplant. Tail vein injection delivered 10^7 T-cell-depleted bone marrow cells and 10^6 splenic CD5+ T cells. The sequenced sample was skin. The source is a female BALB/c mouse given C57BL/6 T cells with graft-versus-host disease after an allogeneic hematopoietic cell transplant.

This clone was seen a handful of times. Genes and germline are mouse. The CDR3 end falls 1 residue outside the read, so it is completed with the germline J gene. V and J are TRBV26 and TRBJ1-1, with D maybe TRBD1 (6 bases). V was pared by 6 bases and J by 5 bases, with 16 bases between. CDR3 length: 14 residues. CDR1 is KGHPV and CDR2 is FQNQEV in the germline V gene (reference sequence). CDR3 protein: CASRPPTGTTEVFF. The CDR3 DNA, read in part, is TGTGCCAGCAGGCCCCCGACCGGGACAACAGAAGTCTTC.

To note about this clone: These gene names are mouse names. Read data end 1 residue before the CDR3 end; the end is taken from the germline J gene. The chain employs TRBV3 and TRBJ2-4, with a possible D match to TRBD2 (6 bases). Germline assignment: CDR1 SNHLY and CDR2 FYNGKV (reference sequence). This CDR3 region has 15 residues. Trimming cost V 1 base and J 1 base, with 9 bases left between them. The sequenced CDR3 bases are TGTGCCAGCAGCTTAGGACTGGCGGGTCAAAACACCTTGTAC. As protein: CASSLGLAGQNTLY. From start to end, the CDR3 is CASSLGLAGQNTLYF.

This clone was detected a few times. The gene symbols are mouse symbols. Read sequence stops 1 residue before the CDR3 end, and the germline J gene provides the missing end. J is TRBJ2-5 and V is TRBV16; D call uncertain. Germline V CDR1 and CDR2: SGHSA, FRNQAP. The CDR3 length is 14 residues. Trimming cost V 1 base and J 2 bases, with 7 bases left between them. CDR3 DNA (partial): TGTGCAAGCAGCTTAGGGGTCAGCCAAGACACCCAGTAC. As protein: CASSLGVSQDTQY. The full-length CDR3 reads as CASSLGVSQDTQYF.